Below are 18 T cell receptor beta chains sequenced from a single sample in a study of blood T cell repertoires in COVID-19 (dated by TCRdb to about 2020). Receptor amplification or capture employed the immunoSEQ multiplex PCR assay. TCRdb holds this immuneACCESS table with in-frame rearrangements only. Some clones are missing; in checked studies, unresolved V genes explain under half, and the rest has no known cause. This sample is represented by under 95,000 clones; approximately 87% of them were singletons. The ten largest clones represent roughly 18% of the sample. The source material was peripheral blood. The receptors were sampled from a man of 80 years or more in a cohort sampled during active COVID-19.

V gene TRBV6-6 combines with J gene TRBJ1-5, with D maybe TRBD1 (6 bases). The V end was cut by 3 bases, the J end by 6 bases, with 9 bases between. The length of the CDR3 is 13 residues. CDR1 MNHNY and CDR2 SVGAGI come from the germline V gene (reference sequence). This chain's CDR3 is CASSYMDSQPQHF. Written as DNA, the CDR3 is TGTGCCAGCAGTTATATGGACAGTCAGCCCCAGCATTTT.

The chain has TRBV18 and TRBJ1-6, with D hard to call. Germline V gives CDR1 KGHSH, CDR2 LQKENI. V was pared by 6 bases and J by 10 bases, with 16 bases between. The CDR3 contains 14 residues. Here the CDR3 reads CASSAVLDMSPLHF. The CDR3 DNA follows: TGTGCCAGCTCGGCAGTCCTTGATATGTCACCCCTCCACTTT.

The V call is TRBV15, the J call TRBJ1-4; 9 bases are shared with TRBD1. Looked up from germline, CDR1 is LNHNV and CDR2 is YYDKDF (reference sequence). V lost 3 bases to trimming and J lost 7 bases; unmatched junction nucleotides: 9. The CDR3 runs to 16 residues. The CDR3 nucleotides read TGTGCCACCAGCAGGGGAACAGGGGGCGCGGGTGAAAAACTGTTTTTT. Translation gives CATSRGTGGAGEKLFF.

The chain combines TRBV6-1 with TRBJ1-3, with 7 bases that match TRBD1. V was clipped by 0 bases and J by 5 bases; unmatched bases: 4. Germline V gene data show CDR1 as MNHNS and CDR2 as SASEGT. The CDR3 has 15 residues. CDR3 coding DNA: TGTGCCAGCAGTGAAGCACGACAGGGAAGAAACACCATATATTTT. Amino acids: CASSEARQGRNTIYF.

The gene calls are TRBV12-3 or TRBV12-4 and TRBJ2-7, with 9 positions matching TRBD1. Trimming at V came to 6 bases and at J to 8 bases, leaving 8 bases not matched to a gene. The CDR3 is made up of 13 amino acids. The CDR3 nucleotides are TGTGCCAGCAGAGGACAGGGGATCCTGAAGCAGTACTTC. Protein sequence: CASRGQGILKQYF.

The chain carries TRBV19 and TRBJ1-2, with D possibly being TRBD1 (5 bases). Germline V gene lookup returns CDR1 LNHDA and CDR2 SQIVND (reference sequence). Trimming removed 4 bases from V and 2 bases from J, with 11 bases in between. The CDR3 covers 14 residues. Written as DNA, the CDR3 is TGTGCCAGTAGTACAAGGGGTGGCAACTATGGCTACACCTTC. Protein: CASSTRGGNYGYTF.

This clone was recorded once. This chain connects TRBV10-3 to TRBJ2-3; a possible D gene is TRBD1 (9 bases). Germline V gene data show CDR1 as ENHRY and CDR2 as SYGVKD. The V gene lost 5 bases and the J gene lost 6 bases, with 24 bases spanning the gap. The CDR3 extends over 17 amino acids. The CDR3 bases are TGTGCCATCAGTTCGCGGGGGGCACAGGGGGCGGGGGATACGCAGTATTTT. This translates into CAISSRGAQGAGDTQYF.

The rearrangement joins TRBV6-9 to TRBJ2-7, with 7 bases lining up with TRBD1. The CDR3 totals 17 residues. CDR1 and CDR2 (germline): MNHGY, SVAAGI. Unmatched junction bases numbered 12, after V lost 3 bases and J lost 1 base. CDR3 bases: TGTGCCAGCAGTTACGAAGTAGCCGGGACAGCTTCCTACGAGCAGTACGTC. Translation gives CASSYEVAGTASYEQYV.

The J gene is TRBJ2-1, the V gene TRBV4-2, with 16 bases matching TRBD2. The CDR3 spans 18 residues. With V trimmed by 0 bases and J by 7 bases, 6 bases remained unmatched. Looked up from germline, CDR1 is LGHNA and CDR2 is YNFKEQ. In nucleotides, the CDR3 is TGTGCCAGCAGCCAAGATAGGGGACTAGCGGGGGGGCAGAATGAGCAGTTCTTC. Residues: CASSQDRGLAGGQNEQFF.

The chain links TRBV7-2 to TRBJ2-3; TRBD1 agrees at 8 bases. CDR1 SGHTA and CDR2 FQGNSA come from the germline V gene. The CDR3 is 16 residues long. V shed 1 base and J 0 bases; nucleotides not matched to a gene: 3. CDR3: CASSLGTGYSTDTQYF. The CDR3 nucleotides read TGTGCCAGCAGCTTAGGGACAGGGTATAGCACAGATACGCAGTATTTT.

This clone was picked up one time. V is TRBV12-3 or TRBV12-4 and J is TRBJ1-4; D may be TRBD1 (5 bases). The V gene lost 2 bases and the J gene lost 12 bases, with 13 bases spanning the gap. The CDR3 is made up of 13 amino acids. Here the CDR3 reads CASSLQPQGQLFF. The CDR3 region has the DNA TGTGCCAGCAGTTTACAACCTCAGGGTCAACTGTTTTTT.

This chain joins TRBV7-9 and TRBJ1-4; the match to TRBD1 covers 7 bases. Germline CDR1 reads SEHNR; CDR2 reads FQNEAQ (reference sequence). The length of the CDR3 is 16 residues. V lost 0 bases to trimming and J lost 4 bases; unmatched junction nucleotides: 5. CDR3 bases: TGTGCCAGCAGCTTAGCTGGAGGGACAGTTAATGAAAAACTGTTTTTT. Protein product: CASSLAGGTVNEKLFF.

CDR3 bases: TGTGCCAGCAGCCGACAGGGACAGGGAGGGACTGAAGCTTTCTTT. This encodes CASSRQGQGGTEAFF. This chain connects TRBV5-4 to TRBJ1-1; TRBD1 matches at 9 bases. With 4 bases clipped from V and 5 bases from J, the junction kept 9 bases outside the gene matches. Germline CDR1 and CDR2: SGHNT and YYREEE (reference sequence). The CDR3 covers 15 residues.

The chain joins TRBV28 to TRBJ1-6, with 7 positions matching TRBD1. Losses at the gene ends were 1 base for V and 6 bases for J; bases not matched to a gene: 6. The germline gives CDR1 MDHEN, CDR2 SYDVKM. The CDR3 runs 16 residues. Here the CDR3 reads CASSLSGQVVNSPLHF. The CDR3 DNA follows: TGTGCCAGCAGTTTATCCGGACAGGTAGTTAATTCACCCCTCCACTTT.

This rearrangement joins TRBV7-2 to TRBJ1-2, with 11 bases identical to TRBD1. There are 15 residues in the CDR3. V gave up 3 bases and J gave up 6 bases; unmatched junction bases: 6. CDR1 and CDR2 from the germline V gene are SGHTA and FQGNSA. The DNA of the CDR3 is TGTGCCAGCAGCTTCAGGACAGGGGGCGCAGATGGCTACACCTTC. Translating it yields CASSFRTGGADGYTF.

The chain uses TRBV7-3 and TRBJ1-3, with a weak D call TRBD1 (5 bases). CDR3 length equals 14 residues. The V end was cut by 4 bases, the J end by 4 bases, with 11 bases between. Germline CDR1 SGHTA, CDR2 FQGTGA. The CDR3 DNA follows: TGTGCCAGCAGCTCCTCAGGGCCGGGAAACACCATATATTTT. Amino acids: CASSSSGPGNTIYF.

This chain joins TRBV7-2 and TRBJ2-2, with D perhaps TRBD2 (6 bases). Germline CDR1 SGHTA, CDR2 FQGNSA. The CDR3 spans 15 residues. V lost 3 bases and J lost 0, with 8 bases in between. The CDR3 here is CASSLAGTNTGELFF. CDR3 sequence (DNA): TGTGCCAGCAGCTTGGCGGGGACGAACACCGGGGAGCTGTTTTTT.

The J gene is TRBJ2-4, the V gene TRBV4-2; 13 bases align to TRBD2. The germline gives CDR1 LGHNA, CDR2 YNFKEQ. Trimming took 1 base from V and 1 from J; bases not matched to a gene: 4. The CDR3 is 18 residues long. CDR3 sequence reads: CASSQALAGGPAKNIQYF. The CDR3 region has the DNA TGTGCCAGCAGCCAAGCACTAGCGGGGGGGCCGGCCAAAAACATTCAGTACTTC.